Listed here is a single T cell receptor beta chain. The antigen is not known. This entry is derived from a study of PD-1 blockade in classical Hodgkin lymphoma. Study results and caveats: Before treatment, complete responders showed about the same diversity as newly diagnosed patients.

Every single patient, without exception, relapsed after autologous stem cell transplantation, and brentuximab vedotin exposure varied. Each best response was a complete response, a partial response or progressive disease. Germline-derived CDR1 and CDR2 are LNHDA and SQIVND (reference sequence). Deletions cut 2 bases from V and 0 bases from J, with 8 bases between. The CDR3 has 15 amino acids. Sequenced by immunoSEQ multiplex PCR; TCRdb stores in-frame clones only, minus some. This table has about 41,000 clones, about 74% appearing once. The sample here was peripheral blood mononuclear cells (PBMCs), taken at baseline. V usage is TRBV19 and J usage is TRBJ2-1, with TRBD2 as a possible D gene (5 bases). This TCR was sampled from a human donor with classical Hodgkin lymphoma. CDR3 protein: CASSIWRSSYNEQFF. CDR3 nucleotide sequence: TGTGCCAGTAGTATATGGAGGAGCTCCTACAATGAGCAGTTCTTC.